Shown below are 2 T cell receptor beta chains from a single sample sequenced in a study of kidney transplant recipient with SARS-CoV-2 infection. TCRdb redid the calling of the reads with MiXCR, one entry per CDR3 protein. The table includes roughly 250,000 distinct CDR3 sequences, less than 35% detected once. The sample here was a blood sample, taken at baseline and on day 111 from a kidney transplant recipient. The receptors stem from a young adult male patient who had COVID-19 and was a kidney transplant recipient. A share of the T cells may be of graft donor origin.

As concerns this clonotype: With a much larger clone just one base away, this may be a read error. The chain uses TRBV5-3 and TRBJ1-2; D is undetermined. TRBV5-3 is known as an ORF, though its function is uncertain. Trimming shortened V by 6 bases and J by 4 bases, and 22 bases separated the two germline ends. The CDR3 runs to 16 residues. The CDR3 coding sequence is TGTGCCAGAATCGAAGGAGTGGTGAGAAAGGCCTATGGCTACACCTTC. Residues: CARIEGVVRKAYGYTF.

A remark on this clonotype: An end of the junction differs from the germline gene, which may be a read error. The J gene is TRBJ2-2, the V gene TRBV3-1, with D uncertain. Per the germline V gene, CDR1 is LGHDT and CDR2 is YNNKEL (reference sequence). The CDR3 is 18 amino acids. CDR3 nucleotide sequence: TGTGGCAGCAGCACAAATTGTCCCATTTCAGGCTTGACCGGGGAGCTGTTTTTT. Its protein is CGSSTNCPISGLTGELFF.